These 5 T cell receptor beta chains originate from one sample sequenced in a study of T cell clonotyping in hematopoietic cell transplantation. Sequencing was performed with immunoSEQ multiplex PCR; in TCRdb, only in-frame clones are kept and a portion is missing. In the table there are about 36,000 clones, roughly 88% of which are singletons. The sample consisted of peripheral blood mononuclear cells. These receptors came from a woman aged 35 to 49 in good health. Some clones in this sample may be carry-over from other donors' samples.

The gene calls are TRBV30 and TRBJ2-3, with D perhaps matching TRBD1 or TRBD2 (7 bases each). Trimming took off 8 bases at V and 4 bases at J, with 16 bases between the two ends. The CDR3 runs to 13 residues. CDR1 and CDR2 from the germline V gene are GTSNPN and SVGIG (reference sequence). CDR3 sequence reads: CAHSGGGADTQYF. The CDR3 nucleotides are TGTGCCCATTCAGGGGGGGGAGCAGATACGCAGTATTTT.

The chain employs TRBV20-1 and TRBJ2-7; D is possibly TRBD1 or TRBD2 (6 bases each). There are 11 residues in the CDR3. Germline V gene lookup returns CDR1 DFQATT and CDR2 SNEGSKA (reference sequence). CDR3 coding DNA: TGCGGCCAGGGGACTTCCTACGAGCAGTACTTC. It yields the protein CGQGTSYEQYF.

This clone was counted only a few times. The V gene is TRBV28, the J gene TRBJ1-1; D is possibly TRBD1 (5 bases). The CDR3 is 15 amino acids. Trimming cost V 5 bases and J 4 bases, with 17 bases left between them. CDR1 MDHEN and CDR2 SYDVKM come from the germline V gene. In DNA form, the CDR3 reads TGTGCCAGCAGTGGGGCCTCCCGAAACGGCACTGAAGCTTTCTTT. Protein product: CASSGASRNGTEAFF. Based on the CDR3 plus reference TRBV28 and TRBJ1-1, the full variable domain is DVKVTQSSRYLVKRTGEKVFLECVQDMDHENMFWYRQDPGLGLRLIYFSYDVKMKEKGDIPEGYSVSREKKERFSLILESASTNQTSMYLCASSGASRNGTEAFFGQGTRLTVV.

The rearrangement uses TRBV4-3 and TRBJ2-5; D gene uncertain. This CDR3 is built from 13 residues. The V end was cut by 1 base, the J end by 1 base, with 4 bases between. The germline CDR1 and CDR2 sequences are LGHNA and YSLEER. CDR3 nucleotides: TGCGCCAGCAGCCAAGGCGTCCAAGAGACCCAGTACTTC. Translated, it gives CASSQGVQETQYF.

The chain employs TRBV6-5 and TRBJ1-1, with D tentatively TRBD1 (6 bases). CDR1 and CDR2 from the germline V gene are MNHEY and SVGAGI. The CDR3 has 15 residues. Between the trimmed V and J ends, which lost 2 bases and 1 base, there was a span of 11 bases. CDR3 loop: CASSYAGGSNTEAFF. For the CDR3, the DNA is TGTGCCAGCAGTTACGCGGGGGGCTCGAACACTGAAGCTTTCTTT.